Listed here is a single T cell receptor beta chain. This clonotype was observed many times. Its antigen target is currently unknown. No base quality values were provided; no much bigger clone lies one nucleotide off. From cysteine to phenylalanine, the CDR3 is 16 amino acids long. Only the CDR3 region is kept as DNA, spanning 48 bases read in frame from base 1. Reading the germline V gene gives CDR1 SGHTA and CDR2 FQGNSA. The germline V end is reduced by 1 base and the J end by 8 bases; junction bases left unmatched: 8. Every donor was a healthy Caucasian. Three pairs of female monozygotic twins, all aged about 18 to 29 years, were included in the twin cohort. RNA for TCR libraries was isolated from peripheral blood mononuclear cells. The sample belongs to a study of identical twins (dated by TCRdb to 2016 to 2017). Background for the entire study: To test whether fetal clonotypes persist, this study deep-sequenced TCR alpha and beta repertoires from monozygotic twins, from unrelated adults of various ages, and from cord blood. To rule out contamination, the twin experiments were replicated at different times with different library preparation protocols. Beyond this particular receptor, the publication reports: In beta out-of-frame sequences, excess twin sharing was weaker, because having fewer shared sequences lowered the signal-to-noise ratio. In monozygotic twins, recombination models systematically underestimated out-of-frame TCR alpha sharing, but the models matched the sharing seen between unrelated individuals. Invariant T cells such as MAIT and iNKT could partly confound zero-insertion analyses, though diverse VJ usage argued against this for most clonotypes. Compared with coincidental sharing between unrelated individuals, out-of-frame TCR alpha sequences shared between twins had an excess of sequences with low generation probability. Because the same donors could not be followed over many years, the conclusions depended on cross-sectional statistical analysis. Fewer insertions were carried by abundant cord blood beta clonotypes, a similar but weaker trend appeared in young adult naive repertoires, and no such trend appeared in memory repertoires.

Receptor amplification or capture employed 5' RACE. The sequencing machine was an Illumina HiSeq 2000. Template switching added a universal primer binding site, and the final cDNA carried a unique molecular identifier that allowed TCR cDNA molecules to be counted accurately. Specific primers in the conserved constant-segment region were used to synthesize first-strand cDNA for the TCR alpha and beta chains. To control for contamination, each cDNA library was double barcoded with a SMART-Mk sample barcode plus Illumina barcodes. TruSeq adapter sequences along with Illumina sample barcodes were introduced in two successive PCR steps. The Illumina HiSeq platform was used with custom primers to sequence TCR alpha and beta cDNA libraries. The study's processing was this. Unique molecular identifiers were extracted from raw reads with MiGEC, and CDR3 positions were determined with MiXCR. For each individual, recombination models were inferred using an EM algorithm with the repgenHMM and IGoR tools. The tcR package in R was used for shared clonotype analysis, with sharing normalized by the product of cloneset sizes. Out-of-frame nonproductive sequences were analyzed to study raw recombination free of thymic and clonal selection effects. The raw public data were reprocessed by TCRdb itself: fastp quality trimming at Q25, MiXCR clonotype calling, in-frame beta chains only. Rows merge per CDR3 protein into single entries with the most common DNA and genes. TCRdb, rather than the study authors, made the V and J calls. The sample records some 660,000 distinct CDR3 sequences, less than 10% of which are singletons. Approximately 0.89% of the sample goes to the ten largest clones.

These data also featured in a second study, about yellow fever vaccine responses in identical twins. Drawing on the second study: The T cell response to vaccination in identical twins was reported by the authors to appear partly convergent and partly personalized. Focusing on identical twins, the study followed the T cell clones that responded to the vaccine, and did so with precision.

This TCR was recovered from a woman younger than 30 in good health. The rearrangement combines TRBV7-2 with TRBJ2-1; 10 middle bases align to TRBD2. The sequenced material came from PBMCs. Read as DNA, the sequence is TGTGCCAGCAGCTTAGATGGGGCTAGCGGGAGCGATGAGCAGTTCTTC. This encodes CASSLDGASGSDEQFF.